Detailed here is one TCR beta chain. These data come from a study of Ad26.COV2.S vaccination and SARS-CoV-2 variants. V was clipped by 3 bases and J by 9 bases; unmatched bases: 9. The CDR3 consists of 15 residues. Germline V CDR1 and CDR2: SGHTA, FQGTGA. Some clones are missing from TCRdb's copy, which holds only in-frame ones; the method was immunoSEQ multiplex PCR. In the table there are around 370,000 clones, about 90% of which are singletons. This sample comprised peripheral blood, obtained after recovery from COVID-19. The receptor was derived from a human donor who had recovered from COVID-19. This chain uses TRBV7-3 with TRBJ2-1, with 9 bases matching TRBD2. This CDR3 reads CASSLAGGPYPEQFF. The CDR3 DNA follows: TGTGCCAGCAGCTTGGCGGGGGGGCCGTATCCTGAGCAGTTCTTC.